This T cell receptor beta chain was retrieved from a study of shared clonotypes between healthy human individuals. General study findings and limits: Non-shared clonotypes displayed generation probabilities falling below those of clonotypes present in all four donors.

None of the donors, who were healthy HIV-negative adults, had recently had acute infections or vaccinations. Those who donated, Caucasian adults without exception, all lived in Nashville, Tennessee. Each replicate PCR on the sorted subsets used about 220 ng DNA (approximately 33,000 T cell genomes). Generated by immunoSEQ multiplex PCR, the TCRdb table keeps only in-frame clones and is missing some. The table records approximately 250,000 clones, 50% to 80% of them present only once. Regarding this clone: Antigen: not known.

Trimming shortened V by 2 bases and J by 6 bases, and 8 bases separated the two germline ends. Germline CDR1 reads SGHVS; CDR2 reads FNYEAQ. This CDR3 comprises 12 residues. The source is a man aged 25 to 40 in good health. This sequence joins TRBV7-6 and TRBJ2-7; D not resolved. Sequences were obtained from memory CD4+ T cells sorted from blood. Subset described: CD45RA-negative fraction. CDR3 loop: CASSLSISEQYF. The CDR3 DNA follows: TGTGCCAGCAGCTTATCCATTAGCGAGCAGTACTTC.